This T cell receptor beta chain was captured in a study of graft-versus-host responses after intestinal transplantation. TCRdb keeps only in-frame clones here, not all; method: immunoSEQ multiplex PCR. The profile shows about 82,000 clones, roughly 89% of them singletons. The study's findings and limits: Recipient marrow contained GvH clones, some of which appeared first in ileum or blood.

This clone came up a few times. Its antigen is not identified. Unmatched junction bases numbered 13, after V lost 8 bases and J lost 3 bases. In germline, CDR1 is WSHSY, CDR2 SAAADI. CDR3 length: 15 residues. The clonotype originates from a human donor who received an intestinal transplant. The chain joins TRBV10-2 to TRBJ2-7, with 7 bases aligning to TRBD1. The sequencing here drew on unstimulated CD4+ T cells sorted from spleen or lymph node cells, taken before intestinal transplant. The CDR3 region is CASFNRGAQYYEQYF. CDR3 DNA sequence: TGCGCCAGCTTTAACAGGGGCGCCCAATACTACGAGCAGTACTTC.